This TCR beta chain was sequenced during a study of CD8 T cells in ankylosing spondylitis. General study points: With a CD8+ phenotype, disease-linked clones were relatively rare in peripheral blood. Disease-linked clones were reportedly significantly enriched in matched ankylosing spondylitis synovial fluid. Existing reports had already noted some motif variants in reactive arthritis synovial fluid and blood.

TCRdb reanalysed the 5' RACE reads using MiXCR and keeps one entry per CDR3 protein. This sample has 300,000 to 350,000 distinct CDR3 sequences, with around 21% found just once. This clonotype showed up many times. What it recognizes is unknown. The sample consisted of blood, either unsorted or a sorted T cell fraction (not recorded which). The sequence was obtained from a female donor with ankylosing spondylitis or in good health (not recorded which).

The CDR3 DNA reads as TGCAGCGCCCTACAGGGGACCGGGGAGCTGTTTTTT. This encodes CSALQGTGELFF. V usage is TRBV29-1 and J usage is TRBJ2-2, with 7 bases fitting TRBD1. The CDR3 spans 12 residues. CDR1 SQVTM and CDR2 ANQGSEA come from the germline V gene. After removal of 7 bases from V and 5 bases from J, the junction contained 4 bases not matched to a gene.